Listed here are 21 T cell receptor beta chains from one sample, sequenced in a study of CD8 T cells in Susac syndrome. RNA totalling about 0.45 to 1 ug underwent reverse transcription with random hexamers. TCRdb re-called the immunoSEQ multiplex PCR reads through MiXCR, storing one row per CDR3 protein. The sample lists a few hundred thousand distinct CDR3 sequences, roughly 95% occurring once. The sequencing input was CD4+ T cells from PBMCs. These receptors came from a human donor with multiple sclerosis.

This chain links TRBV28 with TRBJ2-7; maybe TRBD1 (6 bases). The CDR3 contains 14 residues. V was clipped by 1 base and J by 5 bases, with 12 bases between them. In germline, CDR1 is MDHEN, CDR2 SYDVKM. CDR3: CASSLFTGIDEQYF. The CDR3 DNA reads as TGTGCCAGCAGTTTATTTACAGGGATCGACGAGCAGTACTTC.

This chain connects TRBV5-1 to TRBJ2-7, with 9 positions matching TRBD1. The CDR3 sequence is 14 residues long. Trimming cost V 1 base and J 5 bases; bases outside gene matches: 4. The germline V gene has CDR1 SGHRS and CDR2 YFSETQ. The CDR3 nucleotides read TGCGCCAGCAGCTTGCAAGGACAGGGGAACGAGCAGTACTTC. Protein product: CASSLQGQGNEQYF.

The chain carries TRBV6-1 and TRBJ1-2, with D tentatively TRBD1 (6 bases). The CDR3 totals 14 residues. Deletions cut 3 bases from V and 7 bases from J, with 15 bases between. Per germline, CDR1 MNHNS and CDR2 SASEGT. The CDR3 loop reads CASSDLRGASGYTF. As DNA, the CDR3 is TGTGCCAGCAGTGACCTAAGGGGGGCGTCTGGCTACACCTTC.

The rearrangement joins TRBV15 to TRBJ1-2; D gene uncertain. This CDR3 has 13 residues. Germline V gene lookup returns CDR1 LNHNV and CDR2 YYDKDF (reference sequence). Trimming left V 1 base short and J 6 bases short, with 9 bases between. CDR3 DNA sequence: TGTGCCACCAGCAGAGCCGGTCGGAATGGCTACACCTTC. Its protein is CATSRAGRNGYTF.

This clonotype appeared once. The chain has TRBV15 and TRBJ1-1; D gene unclear. This CDR3 spans 14 amino acids. Looked up from germline, CDR1 is LNHNV and CDR2 is YYDKDF (reference sequence). V lost 0 bases and J 1 base, leaving 6 bases between the germline ends. Here the CDR3 reads CATSRDRTNTEAFF. For the CDR3, the DNA is TGTGCCACCAGCAGAGACAGGACGAACACTGAAGCTTTCTTT.

The chain couples TRBV5-6 to TRBJ2-5; D might be TRBD1 (5 bases). CDR3 size: 18 residues. The ends were cut back, 5 bases at V and 5 bases at J, with 28 bases in the middle. Germline V gives CDR1 SGHDT, CDR2 YYEEEE. The CDR3 DNA sequence: TGTGCCAGCAGTATCTCCCCGACCGCAGGGCGAACTTGGGAGACCCAGTACTTC. Amino acid sequence: CASSISPTAGRTWETQYF.

V usage is TRBV6-6 and J usage is TRBJ1-1; a possible D gene is TRBD1 (5 bases). The CDR3 covers 14 residues. Germline values: CDR1 MNHNY, CDR2 SVGAGI (reference sequence). Trimming took off 0 bases at V and 0 bases at J, with 5 bases between the two ends. The CDR3 protein is CASSYSGVNTEAFF. The CDR3 coding sequence is TGTGCCAGCAGTTACTCAGGGGTGAACACTGAAGCTTTCTTT.

This chain connects TRBV29-1 to TRBJ2-3, with D maybe TRBD2 (6 bases). Germline CDR1 and CDR2: SQVTM and ANQGSEA. Between the trimmed V and J ends, which lost 3 bases and 4 bases, there was a span of 14 bases. The CDR3 is 14 residues long. The chain's CDR3 is CSVEVGGSPDTQYF. CDR3 DNA: TGCAGCGTTGAGGTGGGAGGATCCCCAGATACGCAGTATTTT.

V gene TRBV12-3 or TRBV12-4 combines with J gene TRBJ2-5, with TRBD2 as a possible D gene (7 bases). Trimming removed 8 bases from V and 0 bases from J, with 10 bases in between. The CDR3 extends over 13 amino acids. CDR3 loop: CASGRGDQETQYF. The DNA for the CDR3 is TGTGCCAGCGGGAGGGGGGACCAAGAGACCCAGTACTTC.

The chain couples TRBV20-1 to TRBJ2-1; D is unclear. Germline loops: CDR1 DFQATT, CDR2 SNEGSKA (reference sequence). This CDR3 has 13 residues. Trimming left V 1 base short and J 9 bases short, with 13 bases between. The CDR3 sequence: CSARGPSLGEQFF. In DNA, the CDR3 is TGCAGTGCTAGAGGCCCCTCCCTAGGTGAGCAGTTCTTC.

This chain joins TRBV10-1 and TRBJ1-1; TRBD1 matches at 8 bases. The CDR3 covers 14 residues. Germline assignment: CDR1 WNHNN and CDR2 SYGVQD (reference sequence). The V segment lost 6 bases and the J segment 4 bases; nucleotides outside the gene matches: 7. DNA for the CDR3: TGCGCCAGCAGGGGTTCCGGGACAGGCACTGAAGCTTTCTTT. This codes for CASRGSGTGTEAFF.

The chain links TRBV29-1 to TRBJ1-4; D uncertain. The CDR3 has 13 residues. The V end was cut by 4 bases, the J end by 8 bases, with 14 bases between. The germline CDR1 and CDR2 sequences are SQVTM and ANQGSEA. CDR3 amino acids: CSVVWLPGEKLFF. DNA of the CDR3: TGCAGCGTTGTATGGCTCCCGGGCGAAAAACTGTTTTTT.

The rearrangement uses TRBV2 and TRBJ2-7; D gene uncertain. V lost 3 bases, J lost 2 bases, and 11 bases lay in between. Looked up from germline, CDR1 is SNHLY and CDR2 is FYNNEI. This CDR3 has 14 amino acids. CDR3 amino acids: CASSEGILPYEQYV. The DNA for the CDR3 is TGTGCCAGCAGTGAGGGAATTCTACCCTACGAGCAGTACGTC.

This clonotype was recorded once. The rearrangement joins TRBV7-6 to TRBJ2-7; D ambiguous. CDR3 length: 13 residues. Germline CDR1 and CDR2: SGHVS and FNYEAQ. V lost 3 bases and J 0 bases, leaving 6 bases between the germline ends. CDR3 nucleotide sequence: TGTGCCAGCAGCTTGGAGAGCTCCTACGAGCAGTACTTC. Residues: CASSLESSYEQYF. The variable domain in full, completed from reference TRBV7-6 and TRBJ2-7, reads GAGVSQSPRYKVTKRGQDVALRCDPISGHVSLYWYRQALGQGPEFLTYFNYEAQQDKSGLPNDRFSAERPEGSISTLTIQRTEQRDSAMYRCASSLESSYEQYFGPGTRLTVT.

This clonotype showed up just a few times. The V gene is TRBV19, the J gene TRBJ2-3; the match to TRBD1 covers 7 bases. CDR1 is LNHDA, CDR2 SQIVND, per germline (reference sequence). Trimming removed 6 bases from V and 9 bases from J; junction bases left unmatched: 9. The CDR3 length is 13 residues. CDR3 coding DNA: TGTGCCAGTAGGAGACAGGGTCGGGAAACGCAGTATTTT. Translation: CASRRQGRETQYF.

This chain uses TRBV20-1 with TRBJ2-7; possible D gene TRBD2, 5 bases. This CDR3 region has 14 residues. Germline CDR1 is DFQATT and CDR2 is SNEGSKA (reference sequence). The ends were cut back, 1 base at V and 3 bases at J, with 13 bases in the middle. DNA for the CDR3: TGCAGTGCTAGAGGCGGACTGGGAAGCTACGAGCAGTACTTC. As protein: CSARGGLGSYEQYF.

V usage is TRBV19 and J usage is TRBJ2-7; weak D call: TRBD1 (6 bases). The CDR3 totals 13 residues. V was pared by 8 bases and J by 3 bases, with 14 bases between. The germline gives CDR1 LNHDA, CDR2 SQIVND (reference sequence). CDR3 amino acids: CASGRDTHYEQYF. The CDR3 nucleotides are TGTGCCAGTGGCAGGGACACCCACTACGAGCAGTACTTC.

This chain uses TRBV14 with TRBJ1-2, with D perhaps TRBD1 (5 bases). Germline assignment: CDR1 SGHDN and CDR2 FVKESK. The CDR3 totals 13 residues. Trimming left V 8 bases short and J 2 bases short, with 12 bases between. CDR3 loop: CASSIKGNYGYTF. CDR3 bases: TGTGCCAGCTCGATAAAGGGGAACTATGGCTACACCTTC.

V and J are TRBV27 and TRBJ1-1; 8 bases map to TRBD1. The CDR3 extends over 15 amino acids. V trimming: 5 bases; J trimming: 5 bases; junction bases outside the gene matches: 10. Germline V gene data show CDR1 as MNHEY and CDR2 as SMNVEV (reference sequence). CDR3 loop: CASSPSGQGRTEAFF. DNA of the CDR3: TGTGCCAGCAGTCCGTCCGGACAGGGCCGGACTGAAGCTTTCTTT.

J is TRBJ2-1 and V is TRBV28; 8 bases fit TRBD2. Germline assignment: CDR1 MDHEN and CDR2 SYDVKM. The CDR3 extends over 13 amino acids. Germline trimming cut 7 bases from V and 10 bases from J; bases unmatched to any gene: 9. The CDR3 sequence is CASNGGAEKEQFF. CDR3 DNA: TGTGCCAGCAACGGGGGGGCCGAGAAAGAGCAGTTCTTC.

The chain employs TRBV7-9 and TRBJ2-3; no reliable D call. This CDR3 region has 15 residues. V lost 0 bases, J lost 1 base, and 8 bases lay in between. Germline V gene data show CDR1 as SEHNR and CDR2 as FQNEAQ (reference sequence). The CDR3 DNA follows: TGTGCCAGCAGCTTAGCGGGCGTTCGCACAGATACGCAGTATTTT. Protein product: CASSLAGVRTDTQYF.